Listed here are 21 T cell receptor beta chains from one sample, sequenced in a study of cytomegalovirus exposure and HLA in healthy donors. PCR amplification relied on 60 Vbeta primers (plus 13 Jbeta primers). TCRdb's table, derived via immunoSEQ multiplex PCR, lists solely in-frame clones and lacks some. Here the sample spans 160,000 or so clones, approximately 80% being singletons. The specimen sequenced was PBMCs. The receptors originated from a man aged 25-45 years in good health and CMV-seronegative.

The chain combines TRBV2 with TRBJ1-1; D possibly corresponds to TRBD1 (6 bases). Trimming cost V 3 bases and J 1 base, with 12 bases left between them. The CDR3 consists of 15 residues. CDR1 and CDR2 from the germline V gene are SNHLY and FYNNEI. The DNA for the CDR3 is TGTGCCAGCAGTGAGGGGGCGGGGGCGAACACTGAAGCTTTCTTT. Protein product: CASSEGAGANTEAFF.

The rearrangement joins TRBV30 to TRBJ2-5; 10 nucleotides line up with TRBD1. V lost 3 bases, J lost 4 bases, and 8 bases stayed unmatched. Germline V gives CDR1 GTSNPN, CDR2 SVGIG (reference sequence). This CDR3 has 15 amino acids. The CDR3 DNA follows: TGTGCCTGGAGCAATCGACAGGGGGCTGGAGAGACCCAGTACTTC. This encodes CAWSNRQGAGETQYF.

CDR3 nucleotides: TGTGCCAGCAGCTTTAGGACAGGGCGGGGGGAGCAGTACTTC. It is translated as CASSFRTGRGEQYF. This chain joins TRBV13 and TRBJ2-7, with D possibly matching TRBD1 (8 bases). The germline V and J ends were trimmed by 3 bases and 7 bases, with 16 bases remaining between them. CDR3 length equals 14 residues. The germline V gene has CDR1 PRHDT and CDR2 FYEKMQ (reference sequence).

Here the CDR3 reads CASSFRDRGTEAFF. In DNA form, the CDR3 reads TGTGCCAGCAGCTTCCGGGACAGAGGCACTGAAGCTTTCTTT. The chain employs TRBV7-6 and TRBJ1-1; 7 nucleotides align to TRBD1. The trim removed 3 bases at V and 4 bases at J, leaving 5 bases unmatched. This CDR3 has 14 residues. Germline V CDR1 and CDR2: SGHVS, FNYEAQ.

About this clone: The sample has other DNA sequences that encode this CDR3 too. The chain recombines TRBV19 with TRBJ1-1; possibly TRBD1 for D (6 bases). The V and J ends lost 7 bases and 3 bases respectively, with 21 bases between them. The germline gives CDR1 LNHDA, CDR2 SQIVND (reference sequence). This CDR3 is 16 amino acids long. CDR3: CASTLWVGEGDTEAFF. The DNA for the CDR3 is TGTGCCAGTACCCTGTGGGTAGGTGAGGGGGACACTGAAGCTTTCTTT.

Turning to this clone: One junction end disagrees with the germline gene, perhaps due to a read error. This sequence joins TRBV7-7 and TRBJ2-5; possible D gene TRBD2, 7 bases. CDR1 SSHAT and CDR2 FNYEAQ come from the germline V gene (reference sequence). The CDR3 runs to 16 residues. The DNA for the CDR3 is TGTGCTAGCAGCCGACAGGATATGGCGGGGGTAGAGACCCAGTACTTC. Protein sequence: CASSRQDMAGVETQYF. Combining the CDR3 with reference TRBV7-7 and TRBJ2-5 gives the whole variable domain GAGVSQSPRYKVTKRGQDVTLRCDPISSHATLYWYQQALGQGPEFLTYFNYEAQPDKSGLPSDRFSAERPEGSISTLTIQRTEQRDSAMYRCASSRQDMAGVETQYFGPGTRLLVL.

The chain has TRBV25-1 and TRBJ2-7; D not certain. Germline-derived CDR1 and CDR2 are MGHDK and SYGVNS. The V end was cut by 7 bases, the J end by 5 bases, with 18 bases between. The length of the CDR3 is 14 residues. The CDR3 coding sequence is TGTGCCAGCAACAATGACAATGGGCTGGACGAGCAGTACTTC. Residues: CASNNDNGLDEQYF.

The rearrangement uses TRBV20-1 and TRBJ2-5, with no clear D. Trimming took off 2 bases at V and 9 bases at J, with 10 bases between the two ends. The germline CDR1 and CDR2 sequences are DFQATT and SNEGSKA (reference sequence). The CDR3 runs to 11 residues. CDR3 protein: CSARLLPAQYF. CDR3 DNA: TGCAGTGCTAGACTACTCCCCGCCCAGTACTTC.

This rearrangement joins TRBV6-5 to TRBJ1-1, with D possibly being TRBD1 (5 bases). CDR3 length: 15 amino acids. V lost 0 bases to trimming and J lost 0 bases, with 8 bases between them. CDR1 is MNHEY, CDR2 SVGAGI, per germline. CDR3 residues: CASSYSGQVNTEAFF. The CDR3 region has the DNA TGTGCCAGCAGTTACTCCGGACAAGTGAACACTGAAGCTTTCTTT.

This chain uses TRBV7-2 with TRBJ2-3; TRBD2 is a possible D gene (6 bases). The germline gives CDR1 SGHTA, CDR2 FQGNSA. V was pared by 5 bases and J by 6 bases, with 15 bases between. The CDR3 spans 14 residues. CDR3 sequence: CASSPGVGPDTQYF. The CDR3 DNA is TGTGCCAGCAGCCCGGGGGTAGGACCCGATACGCAGTATTTT.

This clone occurred a few times. The junction shows a germline mismatch at one end, possibly a read error. The V and J genes are TRBV7-9 and TRBJ2-1, with D perhaps matching TRBD2 (6 bases). From germline, CDR1 is SEHNR and CDR2 FQNEAQ (reference sequence). The CDR3 has 15 amino acids. DNA for the CDR3: TGTTCCAGCAGCTTAGGGGACGGACTATACAATGAGCAGTTCTTC. Translation: CSSSLGDGLYNEQFF.

The V and J genes are TRBV5-4 and TRBJ2-3, with 12 positions matching TRBD2. In germline, CDR1 is SGHNT, CDR2 YYREEE (reference sequence). The CDR3 loop spans 15 amino acids. With 4 bases clipped from V and 6 bases from J, the junction kept 6 bases outside the gene matches. CDR3 protein: CASSQSSGGADTQYF. The CDR3 DNA reads as TGTGCCAGCAGCCAGTCTAGCGGGGGGGCGGATACGCAGTATTTT.

The chain is built from TRBV7-2 and TRBJ2-1, with D maybe TRBD2 (7 bases). The germline V and J ends were trimmed by 6 bases and 0 bases, with 18 bases remaining between them. The CDR3 sequence is 17 residues long. CDR1 is SGHTA, CDR2 FQGNSA, per germline. The CDR3 region is CASSRSGGALSYNEQFF. CDR3 bases: TGTGCCAGCAGTCGTAGTGGGGGGGCCCTCTCCTACAATGAGCAGTTCTTC. Full variable domain (remainder filled in from reference TRBV7-2 and TRBJ2-1): GAGVSQSPSNKVTEKGKDVELRCDPISGHTALYWYRQSLGQGLEFLIYFQGNSAPDKSGLPSDRFSAERTGGSVSTLTIQRTQQEDSAVYLCASSRSGGALSYNEQFFGPGTRLTVL.

The gene calls are TRBV28 and TRBJ2-3; TRBD2 agrees at 7 bases. The germline V gene encodes CDR1 MDHEN and CDR2 SYDVKM. J gave up 2 bases and V 3 bases, and 8 bases lay outside the gene matches. The CDR3 runs 16 residues. CDR3 coding DNA: TGTGCCAGCAGTTTTGTTATGAGCGGGGTCACAGATACGCAGTATTTT. Translating it yields CASSFVMSGVTDTQYF. Based on the CDR3 plus reference TRBV28 and TRBJ2-3, the full variable domain is DVKVTQSSRYLVKRTGEKVFLECVQDMDHENMFWYRQDPGLGLRLIYFSYDVKMKEKGDIPEGYSVSREKKERFSLILESASTNQTSMYLCASSFVMSGVTDTQYFGPGTRLTVL.

This clone is a singleton in its sample. This chain uses TRBV27 with TRBJ2-7; possibly TRBD2 for D (5 bases). Trimming shortened V by 0 bases and J by 5 bases, and 14 bases separated the two germline ends. The CDR3 sequence is 15 residues long. Germline loops: CDR1 MNHEY, CDR2 SMNVEV (reference sequence). The CDR3 loop reads CASSLSSGPSHEQYF. The DNA for the CDR3 is TGTGCCAGCAGTTTATCTTCCGGACCTAGCCACGAGCAGTACTTC.

This clone was seen a handful of times. The junction does not match germline at one end; this may be a read error. This chain links TRBV11-2 with TRBJ1-2; D is unclear. Germline CDR1 and CDR2: SGHAT and FQNNGV. This CDR3 region has 14 residues. CDR3 loop: CASSLGQDDYGYTF. The CDR3, as DNA: TGTGCCAGCAGCTTGGGTCAGGATGACTACGGCTACACCTTC.

This chain joins TRBV10-1 and TRBJ1-1; D possibly corresponds to TRBD1 (6 bases). V shed 3 bases and J shed 1 base, with 9 bases lying between them. This CDR3 contains 14 residues. CDR1 is WNHNN and CDR2 is SYGVQD in the germline V gene (reference sequence). The CDR3 reads CASSERGQNTEAFF. In DNA, the CDR3 is TGCGCCAGCAGTGAACGGGGACAGAACACTGAAGCTTTCTTT.

This clone was found once. CDR3 residues: CASSPITGTGGFGTGELFF. The CDR3 region has the DNA TGTGCCAGCAGTCCGATAACCGGGACAGGGGGCTTCGGCACCGGGGAGCTGTTTTTT. V is TRBV28 and J is TRBJ2-2, with 12 bases identical to TRBD1. Germline V gives CDR1 MDHEN, CDR2 SYDVKM. The V and J ends lost 5 bases and 4 bases, in that order; junction bases with no gene match: 14. This CDR3 comprises 19 residues.

The rearrangement uses TRBV4-3 and TRBJ2-4; 7 positions agree with TRBD1. V gave up 0 bases and J gave up 0 bases; unmatched junction bases: 5. The CDR3 totals 17 residues. The germline gives CDR1 LGHNA, CDR2 YSLEER. CDR3 amino acids: CASSQDDRALAKNIQYF. The CDR3 DNA sequence: TGCGCCAGCAGCCAAGACGACAGGGCATTAGCCAAAAACATTCAGTACTTC.

This clone was seen only a few times. This chain links TRBV18 with TRBJ1-5, with D maybe TRBD1 (5 bases). There are 15 residues in the CDR3. Trimming took off 2 bases at V and 3 bases at J, with 11 bases between the two ends. Germline CDR1 is KGHSH and CDR2 is LQKENI. DNA of the CDR3: TGTGCCAGCTCACCAGCCAGGGCACTCAATCAGCCCCAGCATTTT. Translating gives CASSPARALNQPQHF.

This clone is a singleton in its sample. The rearrangement uses TRBV11-2 and TRBJ1-1; no clear D gene. CDR3 size: 17 residues. Germline V gene data show CDR1 as SGHAT and CDR2 as FQNNGV. The germline V and J ends were trimmed by 1 base and 0 bases, with 15 bases remaining between them. CDR3 nucleotide sequence: TGTGCCAGCAGCTTAGGTTACCAGGCAGGCTTGAACACTGAAGCTTTCTTT. Its protein is CASSLGYQAGLNTEAFF.